This T cell receptor beta chain stems from a study of shared clonotypes between healthy human individuals. Study background: Plates per donor: three CD4 naive, three CD4 memory, two CD8 naive, one CD8 memory.

Germline lookup yields CDR1 MNHNY and CDR2 SVGAGI (reference sequence). CDR3 length: 15 residues. The V end was cut by 5 bases, the J end by 6 bases, with 19 bases between. Every immunoSEQ plate was one replicate of a subset's evenly spread DNA. Produced via immunoSEQ multiplex PCR; TCRdb's table is partial and in-frame only. The table lists 2 million or so clones, roughly 94% of them singletons. The sequence derives from a man aged 18 to 30 in good health. The sample consisted of naive CD4+ T cells sorted from blood. Noted subset: CD45RA+ positively selected. The rearrangement joins TRBV6-6 to TRBJ1-2; tentatively, D is TRBD1 (5 bases). CDR3 protein: CASSAEFGTPHGYTF. The CDR3 coding sequence is TGTGCCAGCAGTGCCGAGTTCGGGACTCCCCATGGCTACACCTTC.